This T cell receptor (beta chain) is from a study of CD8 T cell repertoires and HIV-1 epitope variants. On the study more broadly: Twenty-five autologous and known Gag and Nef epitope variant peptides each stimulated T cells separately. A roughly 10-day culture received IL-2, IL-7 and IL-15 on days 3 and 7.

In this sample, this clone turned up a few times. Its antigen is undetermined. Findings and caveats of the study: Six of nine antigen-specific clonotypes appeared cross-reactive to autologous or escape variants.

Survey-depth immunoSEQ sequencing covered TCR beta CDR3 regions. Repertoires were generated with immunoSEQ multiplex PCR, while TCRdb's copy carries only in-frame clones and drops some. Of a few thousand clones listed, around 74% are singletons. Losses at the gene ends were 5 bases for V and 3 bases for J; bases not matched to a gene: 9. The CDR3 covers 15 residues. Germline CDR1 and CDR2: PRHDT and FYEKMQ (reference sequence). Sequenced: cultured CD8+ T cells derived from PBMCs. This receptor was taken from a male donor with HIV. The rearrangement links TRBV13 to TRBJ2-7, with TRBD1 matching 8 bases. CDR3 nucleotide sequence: TGTGCCAGCAGCGCCGGACAGGGCGCCTTCTACGAGCAGTACTTC. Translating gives CASSAGQGAFYEQYF.